Listed below are T cell receptor beta chains from one sample, sequenced in a study of patients and donors after allogeneic stem cell transplantation. TCRdb independently ran MiXCR on the RT-PCR reads; one entry per CDR3 protein. The profile shows some 880,000 distinct CDR3 sequences, about a sixth of them singletons. Sequencing was done on a sample of blood, either unsorted or a sorted T cell fraction (not recorded which). These receptors came from a human donor who was either an allogeneic HSCT recipient or a stem cell or donor lymphocyte infusion donor (not recorded which). It is not recorded whose cells these are; they may come from a transplant donor. Each CDR3 is given with its conserved first and last residue. A D gene is named only where the DNA matches it firmly. The listing skips clone size in some rows; elsewhere it reads once, few, many or a size class.

abundance | j_gene | d_gene | v_gene | CDR3aa | CDR3nt
few | TRBJ2-7 | TRBD1 | TRBV12-3/TRBV12-4 | CASSGETGVAYEQYF | TGTGCCAGCAGTGGCGAGACAGGGGTGGCCTACGAGCAGTACTTC
. | TRBJ1-2 | . | TRBV29-1 | CSVDVGYGYTF | TGCAGCGTTGATGTCGGGTATGGCTACACCTTC
. | TRBJ2-7 | TRBD2 | TRBV5-6 | CASSPGVWTSGSYEQYF | TGTGCCAGCAGCCCGGGCGTTTGGACTAGCGGATCCTACGAGCAGTACTTC
few | TRBJ1-1 | . | TRBV12-3/TRBV12-4 | CASSSAGRVNTEAFF | TGTGCCAGCAGTTCCGCCGGACGGGTGAACACTGAAGCTTTCTTT
. | TRBJ2-7 | . | TRBV5-1 | CASSPTPGQTYEQYF | TGCGCCAGCAGCCCAACACCCGGACAGACCTACGAGCAGTACTTC
once | TRBJ2-4 | . | TRBV27 | CASSFYSAAKNIQYF | TGTGCCAGCAGTTTCTACTCTGCCGCCAAAAACATTCAGTACTTC
. | TRBJ2-6 | . | TRBV3-1 | CASSQELSSGANVLTF | TGTGCCAGCAGCCAAGAGTTATCCTCTGGGGCCAACGTCCTGACTTTC
many | TRBJ2-1 | TRBD2 | TRBV24-1 | CATSTSGSSYNEQFF | TGTGCCACCAGCACTAGCGGAAGCTCCTACAATGAGCAGTTCTTC
. | TRBJ2-1 | . | TRBV30 | CAWSVRGNLYNEQFF | TGTGCCTGGAGTGTCCGGGGGAACCTATACAATGAGCAGTTCTTC
. | TRBJ1-2 | . | TRBV6-1 | CATVIPGLYGYTF | TGTGCCACCGTAATTCCGGGGCTCTATGGCTACACCTTC
few | TRBJ2-2 | TRBD2 | TRBV6-1 | CASSRGGLNTGELFF | TGTGCCAGCAGTCGGGGGGGGCTTAACACCGGGGAGCTGTTTTTT
few | TRBJ2-1 | . | TRBV7-9 | CASSPSRRGAYNEQFF | TGTGCCAGCAGCCCCTCCCGCCGGGGAGCCTACAATGAGCAGTTCTTC
many | TRBJ2-7 | . | TRBV12-3/TRBV12-4 | CASGTDSYEQYF | TGTGCCAGTGGGACGGACTCCTACGAGCAGTACTTC
once | TRBJ1-2 | . | TRBV14 | CASSQDYRVFGYTF | TGTGCCAGCAGCCAAGATTACAGGGTCTTTGGCTACACCTTC
once | TRBJ2-2 | TRBD2 | TRBV5-1 | CASSLVGAGALNTGELFF | TGCGCCAGCAGCTTGGTAGGAGCGGGGGCTTTGAACACCGGGGAGCTGTTTTTT
. | TRBJ2-1 | . | TRBV2 | CASSGGREQFF | TGTGCCAGCAGTGGAGGGAGGGAGCAGTTCTTC
few | TRBJ2-3 | TRBD1 | TRBV12-3/TRBV12-4 | CASKHRGVGTDTQYF | TGTGCCAGCAAACACAGGGGAGTTGGAACAGATACGCAGTATTTT
few | TRBJ2-4 | . | TRBV6-1 | CASSMTDLAKNIQYF | TGTGCCAGCAGCATGACAGACCTAGCCAAAAACATTCAGTACTTC
. | TRBJ1-1 | . | TRBV7-8 | CASSLGLVEAFF | TGTGCCAGCAGCTTAGGTTTGGTTGAAGCTTTCTTT
few | TRBJ2-7 | . | TRBV7-2 | CASSSTGGQSYEQYF | TGTGCCAGCAGCTCGACGGGGGGCCAGTCCTACGAGCAGTACTTC
few | TRBJ1-5 | TRBD1 | TRBV9 | CASSPTWDSQPQHF | TGTGCCAGCAGCCCCACCTGGGACAGTCAGCCCCAGCATTTT
. | TRBJ1-6 | . | TRBV25-1 | CASSQWDNKGSPLHF | TGTGCCAGCAGTCAATGGGACAATAAGGGGTCACCCCTCCACTTT
many | TRBJ2-3 | TRBD2 | TRBV20-1 | CSARGGGADTQYF | TGCAGTGCTAGAGGGGGGGGAGCAGATACGCAGTATTTT
. | TRBJ1-5 | . | TRBV4-3 | CASSLKRYAQPQHF | TGCGCCAGCAGCCTCAAGAGATATGCTCAGCCCCAGCATTTT
. | TRBJ1-1 | TRBD1 | TRBV20-1 | CSADRVATEAFF | TGCAGTGCTGACAGGGTGGCCACTGAAGCTTTCTTT
. | TRBJ2-5 | TRBD2 | TRBV11-1 | CASSNGLAGARETQYF | TGTGCCAGCAGCAATGGACTAGCGGGGGCCCGAGAGACCCAGTACTTC
many | TRBJ2-1 | . | TRBV6-5 | CASSYPNNEQFF | TGTGCCAGCAGTTACCCTAACAATGAGCAGTTCTTC
few | TRBJ2-1 | TRBD1 | TRBV6-7 | CASGTGDRAPNYNEQFF | TGTGCCAGCGGGACAGGGGATCGAGCTCCCAACTACAATGAGCAGTTCTTC
. | TRBJ2-7 | . | TRBV30 | CAWSVPRLSGSYEQYF | TGTGCCTGGAGTGTACCTCGTCTCTCGGGCTCCTACGAGCAGTACTTC
. | TRBJ1-5 | . | TRBV18 | CASSPLRGQPQHF | TGTGCCAGCTCACCACTCAGGGGTCAGCCCCAGCATTTT
once | TRBJ2-2 | . | TRBV3-1 | CASSQESLTGELIF | TGTGCCAGCAGCCAAGAATCCCTAACCGGGGAGCTGATTTTT
. | TRBJ2-3 | . | TRBV5-6 | CASSLVNGGRTDTQYF | TGTGCCAGCAGCTTGGTTAACGGAGGGAGGACAGATACGCAGTATTTT
few | TRBJ1-1 | TRBD1 | TRBV4-1 | CASSQPGGTTEAFF | TGCGCCAGCAGCCAACCAGGGGGCACCACTGAAGCTTTCTTT
few | TRBJ1-5 | TRBD1 | TRBV20-1 | CSARVRTGGINSNQPQHF | TGCAGTGCTAGAGTCAGGACAGGGGGCATTAATAGCAATCAGCCCCAGCATTTT
. | TRBJ2-7 | . | TRBV20-1 | CSARGRGSYEQYF | TGCAGTGCTAGGGGCAGGGGAAGCTACGAGCAGTACTTC
. | TRBJ2-7 | TRBD2 | TRBV20-1 | CSAISGTSGGPSYEQYF | TGCAGTGCTATATCCGGGACTAGCGGGGGCCCCTCCTACGAGCAGTACTTC
once | TRBJ1-2 | . | TRBV12-3/TRBV12-4 | CASSSSSANYGYTF | TGTGCCAGCAGTTCCTCCAGCGCTAACTATGGCTACACCTTC
few | TRBJ1-6 | . | TRBV5-1 | CASSLQPGGSPLHF | TGCGCCAGCAGCTTACAACCGGGGGGTTCACCCCTCCACTTT
few | TRBJ2-3 | TRBD1 | TRBV20-1 | CSAPDRGVTDTQYF | TGCAGTGCTCCGGACAGGGGGGTCACAGATACGCAGTATTTT
few | TRBJ1-6 | . | TRBV7-2 | CASSPYNSPLHF | TGTGCCAGCAGTCCTTATAATTCACCCCTCCACTTT